This passage covers 22 T cell receptor beta chains from one sample sequenced in a study of T cells after yellow fever vaccination. Each CDR3 protein is one row after TCRdb ran MiXCR on the 5' RACE reads. The table shows 250,000 to 300,000 distinct CDR3 sequences, with roughly 8.7% occurring only once. Sequenced material: CD4+ T cells sorted from PBMCs, taken 5 days after the yellow fever booster vaccination. The origin of the receptors is a man aged 18 to 29 who received the YFV17D yellow fever vaccine.

V is TRBV20-1 and J is TRBJ2-3, with 9 bases matching TRBD2. The CDR3 covers 13 residues. CDR1 is DFQATT, CDR2 SNEGSKA, per germline (reference sequence). Trimming at V came to 5 bases and at J to 2 bases, leaving 2 bases not matched to a gene. The CDR3 sequence: CSAQRGATDTQYF. Here the CDR3 DNA reads TGCAGTGCTCAGCGGGGGGCCACAGATACGCAGTATTTT.

This clonotype was picked up a small number of times. V gene TRBV29-1 combines with J gene TRBJ1-1; unclear D gene. In germline, CDR1 is SQVTM, CDR2 ANQGSEA. The CDR3 consists of 14 residues. Trimming pared 6 bases from V and 1 base from J, leaving 15 bases between. The CDR3 region is CSVGLKLRNTEAFF. CDR3 DNA sequence: TGCAGCGTGGGTCTGAAACTTCGGAACACTGAAGCTTTCTTT.

This clonotype was found many times. V usage is TRBV12-3 or TRBV12-4 and J usage is TRBJ2-1; tentative D call: TRBD2 (5 bases). The CDR3 totals 13 residues. Deletions cut 2 bases from V and 9 bases from J, with 11 bases between. CDR3 DNA sequence: TGTGCCAGCAGTTTAAATGGACTTTCTGAGCAGTTCTTC. It codes for CASSLNGLSEQFF.

This clonotype has at least ten counts. The gene calls are TRBV11-2 and TRBJ2-7; D uncertain. V gave up 0 bases and J gave up 9 bases, with 12 bases separating them. This CDR3 has 13 amino acids. The germline V gene encodes CDR1 SGHAT and CDR2 FQNNGV. CDR3 protein: CASSLDYSGLQYV. The CDR3 DNA follows: TGTGCCAGCAGCTTAGATTATTCGGGTTTGCAGTACGTC.

This clonotype came up a few times. The chain recombines TRBV6-5 with TRBJ1-5, with D uncertain. Trimming cost V 0 bases and J 3 bases, with 9 bases left between them. Germline CDR1 reads MNHEY; CDR2 reads SVGAGI. The CDR3 totals 15 residues. For the CDR3, the DNA is TGTGCCAGCAGTTACTCGAATGGGATCAATCAGCCCCAGCATTTT. This codes for CASSYSNGINQPQHF.

This clonotype was recorded many times. In DNA form, the CDR3 reads TGTGCCAGCAGCCAAGACTGGGGGGAAGGGCAGTTCTTC. It codes for CASSQDWGEGQFF. The genes are TRBV7-2 and TRBJ2-1, with D possibly TRBD2 on 6 matching bases. The CDR3 consists of 13 residues. The V gene's germline CDR1 is SGHTA and CDR2 FQGNSA. The V end lost 5 bases, the J end lost 12 bases, and 17 bases lay between the germline ends.

The rearrangement uses TRBV7-2 and TRBJ2-1; D is unresolved. Germline CDR1 reads SGHTA; CDR2 reads FQGNSA. With 5 bases removed from V and 8 bases from J, the gap between germline ends came to 7 bases. The CDR3 consists of 11 residues. Here the CDR3 reads CASSPVYEQFF. DNA for the CDR3: TGTGCCAGCAGCCCCGTCTATGAGCAGTTCTTC.

V gene TRBV24-1 combines with J gene TRBJ2-5, with TRBD1 as a possible D gene (5 bases). Germline values: CDR1 KGHDR, CDR2 SFDVKD. CDR3 size: 12 residues. V lost 1 base, J lost 7 bases, and 6 bases lay in between. The CDR3 reads CATSDFRGTQYF. DNA for the CDR3: TGTGCCACCAGTGATTTTAGGGGGACCCAGTACTTC.

In its sample, this clonotype was seen a few times. The chain carries TRBV7-9 and TRBJ2-7; D is unresolved. The CDR3 loop spans 12 amino acids. With 5 bases removed from V and 4 bases from J, the gap between germline ends came to 9 bases. Per germline, CDR1 SEHNR and CDR2 FQNEAQ (reference sequence). CDR3 sequence (DNA): TGTGCCAGCAGCCTTCAACCTTACGAGCAGTACTTC. This sequence encodes CASSLQPYEQYF.

This clonotype was observed a handful of times. The chain links TRBV25-1 to TRBJ2-5; 14 bases are shared with TRBD2. V lost 5 bases, J lost 5 bases, and 10 bases stayed unmatched. From germline, CDR1 is MGHDK and CDR2 SYGVNS. The length of the CDR3 is 17 residues. The CDR3, as DNA: TGTGCCAGCAGTTCCCGGACTAGCGGGGGGCTGTGGGAGACCCAGTACTTC. Protein product: CASSSRTSGGLWETQYF.

The chain employs TRBV19 and TRBJ2-6; 10 nucleotides agree with TRBD1. The CDR3 extends over 18 amino acids. Germline V gene sequence: CDR1 LNHDA, CDR2 SQIVND (reference sequence). Germline trimming cut 5 bases from V and 2 bases from J; bases unmatched to any gene: 9. DNA of the CDR3: TGTGCCAGTAGTGGAAGGACAGGGGGTGGAACTGGGGCCAACGTCCTGACTTTC. This gives the protein CASSGRTGGGTGANVLTF.

This clonotype was counted at least ten times. The V gene is TRBV20-1, the J gene TRBJ2-4; 10 bases agree with TRBD2. J gave up 6 bases and V 4 bases, and 6 bases lay outside the gene matches. Germline values: CDR1 DFQATT, CDR2 SNEGSKA (reference sequence). This CDR3 contains 14 residues. The CDR3 region has the DNA TGCAGTGCTACCAGCGGGGGGGCTCGAAACATTCAGTACTTC. Its translation is CSATSGGARNIQYF.

The chain recombines TRBV6-2 or TRBV6-3 with TRBJ1-6, with 8 nucleotides matching TRBD1. Germline loops: CDR1 MNHEY, CDR2 SVGEGT. J gave up 9 bases and V 5 bases, and 15 bases lay outside the gene matches. The CDR3 spans 17 residues. The chain's CDR3 is CASSLQRTGRSSSPLHF. The CDR3 region has the DNA TGTGCCAGCAGTCTACAGCGGACAGGGCGATCGAGTTCACCCCTCCACTTT.

This clonotype was seen a few times. This chain links TRBV7-3 with TRBJ2-1; 10 bases map to TRBD2. The length of the CDR3 is 14 residues. The V gene end was trimmed by 5 bases and the J gene end by 8 bases; junction bases not matched to a gene: 6. Germline CDR1 is SGHTA and CDR2 is FQGTGA. CDR3 amino acids: CASSGSGGKDEQFF. In DNA, the CDR3 is TGTGCCAGCAGCGGTAGCGGGGGGAAGGATGAGCAGTTCTTC.

The rearrangement links TRBV3-1 to TRBJ1-1; D remains ambiguous. The CDR3 extends over 15 amino acids. Germline-derived CDR1 and CDR2 are LGHDT and YNNKEL (reference sequence). Deletions cut 1 base from V and 1 base from J, with 10 bases between. In DNA, the CDR3 is TGTGCCAGCAGCCAAGGCGGCAGTGGGAACACTGAAGCTTTCTTT. Residues: CASSQGGSGNTEAFF.

The sample holds many counts of this clonotype. The chain employs TRBV20-1 and TRBJ2-2; TRBD2 matches 10 bases. Germline loops: CDR1 DFQATT, CDR2 SNEGSKA (reference sequence). Trimming removed 0 bases from V and 9 bases from J; junction bases left unmatched: 4. The CDR3 covers 14 residues. CDR3 sequence reads: CSARDLSGGRELFF. In DNA, the CDR3 is TGCAGTGCTAGAGATCTTAGCGGGGGGCGGGAGCTGTTTTTT.

By share, this clonotype ranks as medium-sized. V usage is TRBV3-1 and J usage is TRBJ1-5; D not certain. The ends were cut back, 1 base at V and 8 bases at J, with 18 bases in the middle. Germline assignment: CDR1 LGHDT and CDR2 YNNKEL (reference sequence). This CDR3 contains 16 residues. CDR3 protein: CASSQGRGPAQEPQHF. CDR3 coding DNA: TGTGCCAGCAGCCAAGGGCGCGGCCCGGCGCAGGAGCCCCAGCATTTT.

This clonotype was seen at least ten times. V usage is TRBV4-3 and J usage is TRBJ2-6, with D uncertain. Per germline, CDR1 LGHNA and CDR2 YSLEER. V was trimmed by 1 base and J by 3 bases, leaving 4 bases between them. There are 14 residues in the CDR3. CDR3 bases: TGCGCCAGCAGCCAAGGAAATGGGGCCAACGTCCTGACTTTC. Translated: CASSQGNGANVLTF.

This clonotype has at least ten counts. This chain connects TRBV20-1 to TRBJ2-1, with D perhaps matching TRBD2 (5 bases). V lost 3 bases and J lost 9, with 21 bases in between. Germline V gene lookup returns CDR1 DFQATT and CDR2 SNEGSKA (reference sequence). The CDR3 spans 15 residues. The CDR3 region is CSASELAEKRGEQFF. The CDR3, as DNA: TGCAGTGCTAGTGAGCTAGCAGAAAAACGGGGTGAGCAGTTCTTC.

The J gene is TRBJ2-1, the V gene TRBV5-1; D might be TRBD1 (6 bases). The CDR3 spans 16 residues. Germline V gene sequence: CDR1 SGHRS, CDR2 YFSETQ. Trimming took 8 bases from V and 7 from J, leaving 25 bases between them. This CDR3 is CARSLTTGALQNEQFF. The CDR3, as DNA: TGCGCCAGAAGCCTCACGACAGGAGCGCTACAGAATGAGCAGTTCTTC.

The V call is TRBV7-2, the J call TRBJ2-1, with 7 bases identical to TRBD2. Germline V gene lookup returns CDR1 SGHTA and CDR2 FQGNSA. J gave up 6 bases and V 5 bases, and 10 bases lay outside the gene matches. CDR3 size: 15 residues. The CDR3 loop reads CASSLSGALTNEQFF. The DNA of the CDR3 is TGTGCCAGCAGCCTGAGCGGGGCCCTCACCAATGAGCAGTTCTTC.

Regarding this clonotype: This clone may be a read error of a much larger clone one base away. V is TRBV20-1 and J is TRBJ2-1; D might be TRBD1 (5 bases). V was clipped by 6 bases and J by 15 bases, with 15 bases between them. CDR3 length equals 10 residues. CDR1 DFQATT and CDR2 SNEGSKA come from the germline V gene (reference sequence). In nucleotides, the CDR3 is TGCAGTGCGACCAGGGTGAGGCTGTTCTTC. It yields the protein CSATRVRLFF.